This T cell receptor beta chain was documented in a study of graft-versus-host responses after intestinal transplantation. Study-level results: Present in recipient marrow, GvH clones included some that appeared first in ileum or blood.

CDR1 and CDR2 from the germline V gene are SGHTA and FQGNSA. The length of the CDR3 is 15 residues. Trimming took 6 bases from V and 5 from J, leaving 17 bases between them. About this clone itself: What it recognizes is unknown.

Method: immunoSEQ multiplex PCR; TCRdb's copy keeps in-frame clones and lacks some. The sample holds more than 20,000 clones, approximately 85% seen once. This rearrangement joins TRBV7-2 to TRBJ2-1; tentative D call: TRBD2 (6 bases). The sequence was obtained from a human patient who received an intestinal transplant, so some T cells may come from the graft donor. The starting material was PBMCs, obtained approximately 450 days after intestinal transplant. The CDR3, as DNA: TGTGCCAGCAGTCATACTAGCTCTCTAAACAATGAGCAGTTCTTC. Translating gives CASSHTSSLNNEQFF.